A selection of T cell receptor beta chains follows, all from one sample in a study of radiotherapy plus CTLA-4 blockade in lung cancer. Assay used: immunoSEQ multiplex PCR; TCRdb lists only in-frame clones, some missing. The sample holds about 32,000 clones, around 85% seen once. This material consisted of peripheral blood, taken from a patient treated with radiotherapy plus ipilimumab. Receptors originate from a human donor with non-small cell lung cancer who had stable disease on radiotherapy plus ipilimumab. Both conserved end residues are part of each CDR3. The D gene is left open where the match is weak. Expanded clones get a size class; other rows say once, few or many, or leave the size out.

length: 16
size: NA
V: TRBV15
J: TRBJ2-5
D: TRBD2
DNA: TGTGCCACCAGCAGAGTGGGAGGGAGTGGACAAGAGACCCAGTACTTC
CDR3: CATSRVGGSGQETQYF

length: 14
size: once
V: TRBV5-6
J: TRBJ1-2
D: NA
DNA: TGTGCCAGCAGCTTAAATAACTTCGGTATCGGCTACACCTTC
CDR3: CASSLNNFGIGYTF

length: 14
size: NA
V: TRBV9
J: TRBJ2-4
D: NA
DNA: TGTGCCAGCAGCGGCCTTGAGGGCAAAAACATTCAGTACTTC
CDR3: CASSGLEGKNIQYF

length: 14
size: NA
V: TRBV6-5
J: TRBJ2-7
D: NA
DNA: TGTGCCAGCAGTTACTCCCAGGAATCCTACGAGCAGTACTTC
CDR3: CASSYSQESYEQYF

length: 17
size: NA
V: TRBV5-4
J: TRBJ2-6
D: NA
DNA: TGTGCCAGCAGCTTGGTCCCAGCGAGCTCTGGGGCCAACGTCCTGACTTTC
CDR3: CASSLVPASSGANVLTF

length: 14
size: NA
V: TRBV28
J: TRBJ2-3
D: TRBD1
DNA: TGTGCCAGCAGATTGGGGACAGCCACAGATACGCAGTATTTT
CDR3: CASRLGTATDTQYF

length: 18
size: NA
V: TRBV21-1
J: TRBJ2-3
D: NA
DNA: TGTGCCAGCAGCAACCGTATACTAGCGGCCCCTAGCACAGATACGCAGTATTTT
CDR3: CASSNRILAAPSTDTQYF

length: 15
size: NA
V: TRBV15
J: TRBJ2-7
D: TRBD2
DNA: TGTGCCACCAGCAGAGATGGGCTAGCGGGGCTCGAGCAGTACTTC
CDR3: CATSRDGLAGLEQYF

length: 15
size: NA
V: TRBV11-2
J: TRBJ2-5
D: TRBD2
DNA: TGTGCCAGCAATCCTGGCGGGAGGGCCCGGGAGACCCAGTACTTC
CDR3: CASNPGGRARETQYF

length: 16
size: NA
V: TRBV28
J: TRBJ2-1
D: TRBD2
DNA: TGTGCCAGCAGTTTATCGAGCGGGAGGGTCTACAATGAGCAGTTCTTC
CDR3: CASSLSSGRVYNEQFF

length: 16
size: NA
V: TRBV29-1
J: TRBJ2-1
D: TRBD2
DNA: TGCAGCGTTGAAGGACCTATCCGCGGGAGGGGCAATGAGCAGTTCTTC
CDR3: CSVEGPIRGRGNEQFF

length: 13
size: NA
V: TRBV28
J: TRBJ1-2
D: NA
DNA: TGTGCCAGCTTGTATGGACAGTCTTTTGGCTACACCTTC
CDR3: CASLYGQSFGYTF

length: 14
size: NA
V: TRBV18
J: TRBJ2-3
D: TRBD2
DNA: TGTGCCAGCTCACCGACTAGCGGGGGCGGCACGCAGTATTTT
CDR3: CASSPTSGGGTQYF

length: 13
size: NA
V: TRBV28
J: TRBJ1-1
D: NA
DNA: TGTGCCAGCATCGGACTTACGAACACTGAAGCTTTCTTT
CDR3: CASIGLTNTEAFF

length: 12
size: NA
V: TRBV28
J: TRBJ1-1
D: NA
DNA: TGTGCCACCTATACAGCCTCGACTGAAGCTTTCTTT
CDR3: CATYTASTEAFF

length: 12
size: few
V: TRBV29-1
J: TRBJ2-3
D: NA
DNA: TGCAGCGGGCGCGGGGGCACAGATACGCAGTATTTT
CDR3: CSGRGGTDTQYF

length: 16
size: NA
V: TRBV5-4
J: TRBJ2-3
D: TRBD2
DNA: TGTGCCAGCAGCTTGAATAGCGGGGATAGCACAGATACGCAGTATTTT
CDR3: CASSLNSGDSTDTQYF

length: 14
size: NA
V: TRBV18
J: TRBJ2-3
D: TRBD1
DNA: TGTGCCAGCTCCGGGACAGAAAAGGCAGATACGCAGTATTTT
CDR3: CASSGTEKADTQYF

length: 15
size: NA
V: TRBV6-5
J: TRBJ2-7
D: NA
DNA: TGTGCCAGCAGTAGCCCCGGGCTAGCAGGCTACGAGCAGTACTTC
CDR3: CASSSPGLAGYEQYF

length: 13
size: NA
V: TRBV27
J: TRBJ2-7
D: TRBD2
DNA: TGTGCCAGCAGTTTAGGGGGACTAGCGTATCTGTACTTC
CDR3: CASSLGGLAYLYF

length: 14
size: NA
V: TRBV6-1
J: TRBJ2-2
D: TRBD1
DNA: TGTGCCAGCAGTGCCCTCACAGGGGCCGGGGAGCTGTTTTTT
CDR3: CASSALTGAGELFF